A selection of T cell receptor beta chains follows, all from one sample in a study of PD-1 blockade in classical Hodgkin lymphoma. Sequencing used immunoSEQ multiplex PCR; TCRdb keeps in-frame clones, though not all of them. The profile covers 20,000 to 25,000 clones, with approximately 74% appearing a single time and roughly 23% taken by the ten largest. Sequencing used peripheral blood mononuclear cells (PBMCs), obtained at baseline. Receptors were obtained from a human donor with classical Hodgkin lymphoma. Each CDR3 is given with its conserved first and last residue. The D gene is left open where the match is weak. The size of a clone is reported for some rows only, either as once, few or many, or as a class for expanded clones.

-	TRBJ2-3	-	TRBV29-1	TGCAGCGTGTCGGACATCGCAACAGATACGCAGTATTTT	CSVSDIATDTQYF
-	TRBJ2-1	-	TRBV7-8	TGTGCCAGCAGCTTAGTGGATCACAATGAGCAGTTCTTC	CASSLVDHNEQFF
-	TRBJ2-1	TRBD2	TRBV29-1	TGCAGCGTTGTCGGCGGGAGTGCCTACAATGAGCAGTTCTTC	CSVVGGSAYNEQFF
-	TRBJ2-5	TRBD1	TRBV5-8	TGTGCCAGCAGCCCCAACAGGGGAGAGACCCAGTACTTC	CASSPNRGETQYF
few	TRBJ2-1	TRBD2	TRBV7-8	TGTGCCAGCAGCTTAGTTAGCGGGGGCCGAACTTACCCGAATGAGCAGTTCTTC	CASSLVSGGRTYPNEQFF
-	TRBJ1-1	-	TRBV5-5	TGTGCCAGCAGCTTCGGTGGGGACACTGAAGCTTTCTTT	CASSFGGDTEAFF
-	TRBJ2-3	-	TRBV4-3	TGCGCCAGCAGCCGAGATTCCGGGGGCGGCACAGATACGCAGTATTTT	CASSRDSGGGTDTQYF
-	TRBJ1-2	TRBD1	TRBV13	TGTGCCAGCAGCTTGGTAACAGGGGTTCATGGCTACACCTTC	CASSLVTGVHGYTF
once	TRBJ2-7	TRBD2	TRBV6-6	TGTGCCAGTGGACTAGCGCACTCCTACGAGCAGTACTTC	CASGLAHSYEQYF
-	TRBJ2-7	TRBD1	TRBV7-3	TGTGCCAGCAGCCCATACGGGGGACAGGGGGTTAGGCAGTACTTC	CASSPYGGQGVRQYF
-	TRBJ2-5	-	TRBV10-3	TGTGCCATCAGTGTTAGACTACAAGAGACCCAGTACTTC	CAISVRLQETQYF
-	TRBJ1-2	-	TRBV5-6	TGTGCCAGCAGCTTGGAGGCCAACTATGGCTACACCTTC	CASSLEANYGYTF
-	TRBJ1-5	-	TRBV28	TGTGCCAGCAACAGTCAGCCCCAGCATTTT	CASNSQPQHF
-	TRBJ2-5	-	TRBV9	TGTGCCAGCAGCGTAGGTCAGGGAGGGGGGGGTGCAGAGACCCAGTACTTC	CASSVGQGGGGAETQYF
once	TRBJ2-2	-	TRBV12-5	TGTGCTAGCGAGGGGGACACCGGGGAGCTGTTTTTT	CASEGDTGELFF
-	TRBJ2-7	-	TRBV19	TGTGCCAGTAGCGCAGATTCCGAGCAGTACTTC	CASSADSEQYF
-	TRBJ1-2	-	TRBV5-2	TGTGCCAGCAGCTTGGTAACAGGGGTTCATGGCTACACCTTC	CASSLVTGVHGYTF
-	TRBJ2-1	-	TRBV6-5	TGTGCCAGCAGTTGGCGCGGCAAGGAGGGAAAGAATGAGCAGTTCTTC	CASSWRGKEGKNEQFF
-	TRBJ1-6	TRBD1	TRBV5-8	TGTGCCAGCAGCCTAGGGACAGGGGGCTTCCCACCCCTCCACTTT	CASSLGTGGFPPLHF
-	TRBJ2-7	TRBD1	TRBV2	TGTGCCAGCAAGGACAGGGCCTACGAGCAGTACTTC	CASKDRAYEQYF
few	TRBJ2-3	TRBD2	TRBV6-5	TGTGCCAGCAGTTACACTAGCGGCCGCACTTCAGATACGCAGTATTTT	CASSYTSGRTSDTQYF
-	TRBJ2-1	TRBD1	TRBV2	TGTGCCAGCAGTGCGGGACAGGGCCTCTACAATGAGCAGTTCTTC	CASSAGQGLYNEQFF
-	TRBJ2-2	-	TRBV6-4	TGTGCCAGCTCCGAGGGGAACACCGGGGAGCTGTTTTTT	CASSEGNTGELFF
-	TRBJ2-6	-	TRBV6-7	TGTGCCAGCAGCCCGGGAGTGGGGGCCAACGTCCTGACTTTC	CASSPGVGANVLTF
-	TRBJ1-2	TRBD1	TRBV29-1	TGCAGCGTGTCTTACTATAAGGACAGGGGCGGTGGCTACACCTTC	CSVSYYKDRGGGYTF
-	TRBJ2-3	TRBD1	TRBV4-2	TGTGCCAGCAGCCAAGAGGGACAGTTCACAGATACGCAGTATTTT	CASSQEGQFTDTQYF
-	TRBJ1-2	TRBD1	TRBV6-9	TGTGCCAGCAGTTACGCACAGGGGAGCGGCTATGGCTACACCTTC	CASSYAQGSGYGYTF
-	TRBJ2-1	-	TRBV2	TGTGCCAGCATGGAGGCTGTCTCTTACAATGAGCAGTTCTTC	CASMEAVSYNEQFF
-	TRBJ2-7	-	TRBV28	TGTGCCAGCACCAGACTTGCCGGGGAGCAGTACTTC	CASTRLAGEQYF
few	TRBJ2-5	-	TRBV11-3	TGTGCCAGCAGCAAGGGGGCGGGGGAGACCCAGTACTTC	CASSKGAGETQYF
-	TRBJ1-5	TRBD1	TRBV19	TGTGCCAGTAGTCCCGGACAGGGAAGAATCAATCAGCCCCAGCATTTT	CASSPGQGRINQPQHF
-	TRBJ2-3	TRBD1	TRBV19	TGTGCCAGTAGCGGACAGGCCGGCACAGATACGCAGTATTTT	CASSGQAGTDTQYF
-	TRBJ1-2	TRBD1	TRBV7-2	TGTGCCAGCAGCCGCGTCGCGGACAGGGACTATGGCTACACCTTC	CASSRVADRDYGYTF
-	TRBJ1-2	-	TRBV19	TGTGCCACCTCACTGACAGGACTGCTTAACTATGGCTACACCTTC	CATSLTGLLNYGYTF
-	TRBJ2-5	-	TRBV4-3	TGCGCCAGCAGCCGGATCCGGTTCCCCACGGAGACCCAGTACTTC	CASSRIRFPTETQYF
-	TRBJ2-7	TRBD1	TRBV6-1	TGTGCCAGCAGTGAATTACCGGGCCGGGGACAGGGGTTCCACGAGCAGTACTTC	CASSELPGRGQGFHEQYF
-	TRBJ2-7	-	TRBV28	TGTGCCAGCAGAGGGGACGGAAACTACGAGCAGTACTTC	CASRGDGNYEQYF
-	TRBJ1-3	-	TRBV13	TGTGCCAGCAGCTTCGGGGAAAACACCATATATTTT	CASSFGENTIYF
-	TRBJ2-1	-	TRBV7-9	TGTGCCAGCAGCTTTAAGTCCCTGACGAATGAGCAGTTCTTC	CASSFKSLTNEQFF
-	TRBJ2-3	-	TRBV6-5	TGTGCCAGCAGTTACAAGCGGACTCGCACAGATACGCAGTATTTT	CASSYKRTRTDTQYF
few	TRBJ1-2	-	TRBV5-4	TGTGCCAGCAGAGGCGATGGAGTGGGGGGTCTTAATGGCTACACCTTC	CASRGDGVGGLNGYTF
few	TRBJ2-3	TRBD1	TRBV6-5	TGTGCCAGCACCATGAGACAGGGCTCTACGCAGTATTTT	CASTMRQGSTQYF
few	TRBJ2-1	TRBD2	TRBV11-2	TGTGCCAGCAGCGTCGGGACTAGCGGGAGGGCCGTCTACAATGAGCAGTTCTTC	CASSVGTSGRAVYNEQFF
-	TRBJ2-7	TRBD1	TRBV27	TGTGCCAGCAGTCCAGAAGGGACAGGGGACGAGCAGTACTTC	CASSPEGTGDEQYF
-	TRBJ1-2	TRBD1	TRBV29-1	TGCAGCGTTGAGCCCGACAGGGGCTATGGCTACACCTTC	CSVEPDRGYGYTF
once	TRBJ1-1	-	TRBV5-1	TGCGCCAGCAGCGGATCCGGGGAAGCTTTCTTT	CASSGSGEAFF
-	TRBJ1-2	-	TRBV4-1	TGCGCCAGCAGCCCAATAAAGGGACCGGCCGACTATGGCTACACCTTC	CASSPIKGPADYGYTF
-	TRBJ1-2	-	TRBV4-2	TGTGCCAGCAGCCATGTTGTGGATGGCTACACCTTC	CASSHVVDGYTF
-	TRBJ2-7	TRBD2	TRBV28	TGTGCCAGCAGACAGAGCGGGAGCCAAGCCTACGAGCAGTACTTC	CASRQSGSQAYEQYF
-	TRBJ1-4	TRBD1	TRBV2	TGTGCCAGCAGTGACGGCAGGGGGGATGAAAAACTGTTTTTT	CASSDGRGDEKLFF
once	TRBJ1-5	-	TRBV4-3	TGCGCCAGCAGCCAAGATGCCGGGGGCCGCTTCAATCAGCCCCAGCATTTT	CASSQDAGGRFNQPQHF
once	TRBJ2-1	-	TRBV4-2	TGTGCCAGCAGCCAACTTCGGGTAAATGAGCAGTTCTTC	CASSQLRVNEQFF